Listed below are T cell receptor beta chains from one sample, sequenced in a study of blood T cell repertoires in COVID-19. Sequencing used immunoSEQ multiplex PCR; TCRdb keeps in-frame clones, though not all of them. The sample carries about 170,000 clones, roughly 86% recorded once. The sample was peripheral blood. These TCRs come from a man aged 70 or older with acute or convalescent COVID-19. The CDR3 runs from the conserved cysteine through the conserved F or W. A D gene is named only where the DNA matches it firmly. For some rows the clone size is stated as once, few or many, or as a class when expanded; others skip it.

clone_size: NA; d_call: NA; j_call: TRBJ1-6; v_call: TRBV30; cdr3_aa: CAWTSTGNYNSPLHF; cdr3_nt: TGTGCCTGGACAAGTACAGGGAACTATAATTCACCCCTCCACTTT
clone_size: NA; d_call: NA; j_call: TRBJ1-1; v_call: TRBV5-1; cdr3_aa: CASSLEAVNTEAFF; cdr3_nt: TGCGCCAGCAGCTTGGAAGCCGTGAACACTGAAGCTTTCTTT
clone_size: NA; d_call: TRBD2; j_call: TRBJ2-7; v_call: TRBV2; cdr3_aa: CASSGEGLAGKYF; cdr3_nt: TGTGCCAGCAGTGGGGAGGGACTAGCGGGAAAGTACTTC
clone_size: NA; d_call: NA; j_call: TRBJ2-7; v_call: TRBV28; cdr3_aa: CASSQEFLPHEQYF; cdr3_nt: TGTGCCAGCAGCCAAGAGTTCCTCCCCCACGAGCAGTACTTC
clone_size: NA; d_call: NA; j_call: TRBJ1-6; v_call: TRBV10-3; cdr3_aa: CAISRTAVNSPLHF; cdr3_nt: TGTGCCATCAGCCGGACAGCCGTTAATTCACCCCTCCACTTT
clone_size: NA; d_call: NA; j_call: TRBJ2-4; v_call: TRBV18; cdr3_aa: CASSPRQRNIQYF; cdr3_nt: TGTGCCAGCTCACCTAGGCAGCGCAACATTCAGTACTTC
clone_size: NA; d_call: TRBD1; j_call: TRBJ2-7; v_call: TRBV5-4; cdr3_aa: CASSFTGGEQYF; cdr3_nt: TGTGCCAGCAGTTTCACAGGGGGCGAGCAGTACTTC
clone_size: NA; d_call: TRBD1; j_call: TRBJ1-5; v_call: TRBV19; cdr3_aa: CASSIEQGWNQPQHF; cdr3_nt: TGTGCCAGTAGTATTGAACAGGGGTGGAATCAGCCCCAGCATTTT
clone_size: NA; d_call: TRBD2; j_call: TRBJ2-1; v_call: TRBV5-1; cdr3_aa: CASSMTHAGGQGNEQFF; cdr3_nt: TGCGCCAGCAGCATGACCCACGCGGGGGGGCAAGGGAATGAGCAGTTCTTC
clone_size: once; d_call: NA; j_call: TRBJ1-2; v_call: TRBV2; cdr3_aa: CASSIRGYTF; cdr3_nt: TGTGCCAGCAGTATCAGGGGCTACACCTTC
clone_size: once; d_call: NA; j_call: TRBJ2-1; v_call: TRBV14; cdr3_aa: CASSQSLGGDNKIF; cdr3_nt: TGTGCCAGCAGCCAAAGCTTGGGGGGGGACAATAAGATCTTC
clone_size: NA; d_call: NA; j_call: TRBJ2-7; v_call: TRBV6-1; cdr3_aa: CASSERGHEQYF; cdr3_nt: TGTGCCAGCAGTGAAAGGGGCCACGAGCAGTACTTC
clone_size: NA; d_call: NA; j_call: TRBJ2-3; v_call: TRBV2; cdr3_aa: CASSDSRTQYF; cdr3_nt: TGTGCCAGCAGTGATAGTCGGACGCAGTATTTT
clone_size: once; d_call: TRBD2; j_call: TRBJ2-5; v_call: TRBV10-1; cdr3_aa: CASSESASGDTETQYF; cdr3_nt: TGCGCCAGCAGTGAGTCGGCTAGCGGGGACACGGAGACCCAGTACTTC
clone_size: NA; d_call: TRBD1; j_call: TRBJ1-4; v_call: TRBV7-9; cdr3_aa: CASSLDRIDEKLFF; cdr3_nt: TGTGCCAGCAGCTTGGACAGGATTGATGAAAAACTGTTTTTT
clone_size: NA; d_call: TRBD1; j_call: TRBJ1-6; v_call: TRBV6-5; cdr3_aa: CASEQGTSYNSPLHF; cdr3_nt: TGTGCCAGTGAACAGGGGACTTCCTATAATTCACCCCTCCACTTT
clone_size: once; d_call: NA; j_call: TRBJ2-2; v_call: TRBV9; cdr3_aa: CASSSRGSPTGELFF; cdr3_nt: TGTGCCAGCAGCTCACGGGGGTCCCCCACCGGGGAGCTGTTTTTT
clone_size: NA; d_call: NA; j_call: TRBJ1-5; v_call: TRBV19; cdr3_aa: CASSMRANQPQHF; cdr3_nt: TGTGCCAGTAGTATGAGGGCCAATCAGCCCCAGCATTTT
clone_size: NA; d_call: NA; j_call: TRBJ1-1; v_call: TRBV9; cdr3_aa: CASSVGGVNTEAFF; cdr3_nt: TGTGCCAGCAGCGTAGGGGGGGTGAACACTGAAGCTTTCTTT
clone_size: NA; d_call: NA; j_call: TRBJ2-3; v_call: TRBV5-4; cdr3_aa: CASSLDRVTDTQYF; cdr3_nt: TGTGCCAGCAGCTTGGACCGGGTAACAGATACGCAGTATTTT
clone_size: few; d_call: TRBD2; j_call: TRBJ2-2; v_call: TRBV7-9; cdr3_aa: CASSPGLAETGELFF; cdr3_nt: TGTGCCAGCAGTCCCGGACTAGCGGAAACCGGGGAGCTGTTTTTT
clone_size: NA; d_call: TRBD2; j_call: TRBJ2-1; v_call: TRBV5-1; cdr3_aa: CASSLNPRGGINEQFF; cdr3_nt: TGCGCCAGCAGCTTGAATCCGCGGGGGGGAATTAATGAGCAGTTCTTC
clone_size: NA; d_call: NA; j_call: TRBJ1-1; v_call: TRBV9; cdr3_aa: CASSVVSRVNTEAFF; cdr3_nt: TGTGCCAGCAGCGTAGTGTCCAGGGTGAACACTGAAGCTTTCTTT
clone_size: few; d_call: TRBD1; j_call: TRBJ1-5; v_call: TRBV4-1; cdr3_aa: CASSPGTGPKPQHF; cdr3_nt: TGCGCCAGCAGCCCTGGGACAGGTCCGAAGCCCCAGCATTTT
clone_size: NA; d_call: NA; j_call: TRBJ2-4; v_call: TRBV3-1/TRBV3-2; cdr3_aa: CASSPRTALAKNIQYF; cdr3_nt: TGTGCCAGCAGCCCCCGGACAGCTCTAGCCAAAAACATTCAGTACTTC
clone_size: NA; d_call: TRBD2; j_call: TRBJ2-1; v_call: TRBV19; cdr3_aa: CASRGPSGLAGGLNEQFF; cdr3_nt: TGTGCCAGTAGGGGACCCTCCGGACTAGCGGGAGGACTTAATGAGCAGTTCTTC
clone_size: NA; d_call: NA; j_call: TRBJ2-4; v_call: TRBV7-2; cdr3_aa: CASSLVGPQGAKNIQYF; cdr3_nt: TGTGCCAGCAGCTTAGTCGGTCCGCAGGGAGCCAAAAACATTCAGTACTTC
clone_size: NA; d_call: NA; j_call: TRBJ2-5; v_call: TRBV5-1; cdr3_aa: CASSLDTGYGETQYF; cdr3_nt: TGCGCCAGCAGCTTGGACACAGGGTACGGAGAGACCCAGTACTTC
clone_size: NA; d_call: TRBD1; j_call: TRBJ2-6; v_call: TRBV27; cdr3_aa: CASSFSPGQASSGANVLTF; cdr3_nt: TGTGCCAGCAGTTTTTCTCCGGGACAGGCAAGCTCTGGGGCCAACGTCCTGACTTTC
clone_size: once; d_call: NA; j_call: TRBJ1-4; v_call: TRBV6-5; cdr3_aa: CASTSTADAEKLFF; cdr3_nt: TGTGCCAGCACCTCGACAGCCGACGCAGAAAAACTGTTTTTT
clone_size: NA; d_call: NA; j_call: TRBJ2-7; v_call: TRBV5-4; cdr3_aa: CASSHGTSRSYEQYF; cdr3_nt: TGTGCCAGCAGCCATGGCACTAGCAGATCCTACGAGCAGTACTTC
clone_size: NA; d_call: NA; j_call: TRBJ2-5; v_call: TRBV13; cdr3_aa: CASSPRWERTQYF; cdr3_nt: TGTGCCAGCAGCCCACGGTGGGAGAGAACCCAGTACTTC
clone_size: NA; d_call: NA; j_call: TRBJ1-4; v_call: TRBV25-1; cdr3_aa: CASSEGGREKLFF; cdr3_nt: TGTGCCAGCAGTGAAGGAGGCCGTGAAAAACTGTTTTTT
clone_size: NA; d_call: NA; j_call: TRBJ1-1; v_call: TRBV5-6; cdr3_aa: CASSWPGDRAAEAFF; cdr3_nt: TGTGCCAGCAGCTGGCCCGGGGATAGGGCCGCTGAAGCTTTCTTT
clone_size: NA; d_call: NA; j_call: TRBJ2-7; v_call: TRBV19; cdr3_aa: CASSGGDHYEQYF; cdr3_nt: TGTGCCAGTAGTGGCGGGGACCACTACGAGCAGTACTTC
clone_size: NA; d_call: NA; j_call: TRBJ2-2; v_call: TRBV28; cdr3_aa: CASSLSANTGELFF; cdr3_nt: TGTGCCAGCAGTTTATCAGCGAACACCGGGGAGCTGTTTTTT
clone_size: NA; d_call: NA; j_call: TRBJ2-2; v_call: TRBV4-3; cdr3_aa: CASSLDSGELFF; cdr3_nt: TGCGCCAGCAGCCTCGACTCCGGGGAGCTGTTTTTT
clone_size: NA; d_call: NA; j_call: TRBJ1-4; v_call: TRBV5-5; cdr3_aa: CASSALAGLNEKLFF; cdr3_nt: TGTGCCAGCAGCGCCCTGGCAGGTCTTAATGAAAAACTGTTTTTT
clone_size: NA; d_call: NA; j_call: TRBJ2-3; v_call: TRBV4-3; cdr3_aa: CASSQSPTDTQYF; cdr3_nt: TGCGCCAGCAGCCAGTCCCCTACAGATACGCAGTATTTT
clone_size: NA; d_call: TRBD1; j_call: TRBJ1-5; v_call: TRBV9; cdr3_aa: CASRGDSHQPQHF; cdr3_nt: TGTGCCAGCAGAGGGGACAGCCATCAGCCCCAGCATTTT
clone_size: NA; d_call: NA; j_call: TRBJ1-2; v_call: TRBV19; cdr3_aa: CASSITGLNYGYTF; cdr3_nt: TGTGCCAGTAGTATAACAGGGCTTAACTATGGCTACACCTTC
clone_size: NA; d_call: NA; j_call: TRBJ2-1; v_call: TRBV11-2; cdr3_aa: CASSSGFYNEQFF; cdr3_nt: TGTGCCAGCAGCTCGGGATTCTACAATGAGCAGTTCTTC
clone_size: NA; d_call: NA; j_call: TRBJ1-1; v_call: TRBV19; cdr3_aa: CASSIGRGAEAFF; cdr3_nt: TGTGCCAGTAGTATAGGTCGGGGGGCTGAAGCTTTCTTT
clone_size: NA; d_call: NA; j_call: TRBJ1-6; v_call: TRBV6-4; cdr3_aa: CASSVGSNSPLHF; cdr3_nt: TGTGCCAGCAGTGTGGGGAGTAATTCACCCCTCCACTTT
clone_size: NA; d_call: TRBD2; j_call: TRBJ2-5; v_call: TRBV7-2; cdr3_aa: CASSKTSGGARETQYF; cdr3_nt: TGTGCCAGCAGCAAGACTAGCGGGGGGGCTCGGGAGACCCAGTACTTC
clone_size: few; d_call: TRBD1; j_call: TRBJ1-2; v_call: TRBV18; cdr3_aa: CASSAATGVVRSYGYTF; cdr3_nt: TGTGCCAGCTCGGCAGCGACAGGGGTAGTCCGGAGCTATGGCTACACCTTC
clone_size: NA; d_call: NA; j_call: TRBJ1-5; v_call: TRBV28; cdr3_aa: CASSLRQLSNQPQHF; cdr3_nt: TGTGCCAGCAGCTTGCGACAGCTTAGCAATCAGCCCCAGCATTTT
clone_size: NA; d_call: NA; j_call: TRBJ1-1; v_call: TRBV28; cdr3_aa: CASAGVETEAFF; cdr3_nt: TGTGCCAGCGCCGGGGTGGAAACTGAAGCTTTCTTT
clone_size: NA; d_call: TRBD2; j_call: TRBJ2-7; v_call: TRBV9; cdr3_aa: CASSPSSGKFHYEQYF; cdr3_nt: TGTGCCAGCAGCCCGAGTAGCGGGAAGTTTCACTACGAGCAGTACTTC
clone_size: NA; d_call: NA; j_call: TRBJ2-1; v_call: TRBV15; cdr3_aa: CASSGTPNEQFF; cdr3_nt: TGTGCCTCCTCCGGGACTCCCAATGAGCAGTTCTTC
clone_size: NA; d_call: TRBD1; j_call: TRBJ1-4; v_call: TRBV29-1; cdr3_aa: CSAGTGEDEKLFF; cdr3_nt: TGCAGCGCCGGGACAGGGGAGGATGAAAAACTGTTTTTT
clone_size: NA; d_call: NA; j_call: TRBJ1-5; v_call: TRBV6-5; cdr3_aa: CASRVYGSQPQHF; cdr3_nt: TGTGCCAGCAGGGTGTACGGTTCTCAGCCCCAGCATTTT
clone_size: few; d_call: NA; j_call: TRBJ2-5; v_call: TRBV21-1; cdr3_aa: CASSKGTGKETQYF; cdr3_nt: TGTGCCAGCAGCAAAGGTACAGGGAAAGAGACCCAGTACTTC
clone_size: NA; d_call: NA; j_call: TRBJ2-7; v_call: TRBV29-1; cdr3_aa: CSVVPGFSYEQYF; cdr3_nt: TGCAGCGTGGTACCGGGGTTTTCCTACGAGCAGTACTTC
clone_size: NA; d_call: TRBD1; j_call: TRBJ1-2; v_call: TRBV9; cdr3_aa: CASSVEGQGYYGYTF; cdr3_nt: TGTGCCAGCAGCGTAGAGGGACAGGGGTACTATGGCTACACCTTC